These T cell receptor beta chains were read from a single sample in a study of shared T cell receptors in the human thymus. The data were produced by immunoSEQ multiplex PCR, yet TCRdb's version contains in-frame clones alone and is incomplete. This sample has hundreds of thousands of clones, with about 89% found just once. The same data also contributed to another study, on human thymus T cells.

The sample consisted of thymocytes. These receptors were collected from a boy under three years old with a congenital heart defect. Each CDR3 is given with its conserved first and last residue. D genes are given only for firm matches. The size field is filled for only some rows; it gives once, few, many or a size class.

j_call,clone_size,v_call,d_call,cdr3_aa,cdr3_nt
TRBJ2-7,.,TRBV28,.,CASSLLVAPYEQYF,TGTGCCAGCAGTTTACTAGTAGCCCCCTACGAGCAGTACTTC
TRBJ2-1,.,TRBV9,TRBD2,CASSVDSSSGGLNEQFF,TGTGCCAGCAGCGTAGATTCGTCCAGCGGGGGGCTCAATGAGCAGTTCTTC
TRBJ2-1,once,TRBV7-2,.,CASSPRDQGNDEQFF,TGTGCCAGCAGCCCCCGCGACCAGGGCAACGATGAGCAGTTCTTC
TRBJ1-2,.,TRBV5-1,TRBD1,CASSTGTGAYGYTF,TGCGCCAGCAGCACCGGGACAGGGGCCTATGGCTACACCTTC
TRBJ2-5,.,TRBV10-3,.,CAIRARETQYF,TGTGCCATCAGAGCTAGGGAGACCCAGTACTTC
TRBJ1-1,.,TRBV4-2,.,CASSQGTGFEAFF,TGTGCCAGCAGCCAAGGAACAGGGTTCGAAGCTTTCTTT
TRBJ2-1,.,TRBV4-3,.,CASSRDLKTRGFF,TGCGCCAGCAGCCGGGACCTTAAAACGCGGGGATTCTTC
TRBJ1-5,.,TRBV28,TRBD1,CASSFNRDRYQPQHF,TGTGCCAGCAGTTTCAACCGGGACAGGTATCAGCCCCAGCATTTT
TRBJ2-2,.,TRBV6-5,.,CASSYSEQYDTGELFF,TGTGCCAGCAGTTACTCAGAACAGTATGACACCGGGGAGCTGTTTTTT
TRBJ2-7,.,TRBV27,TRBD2,CASSFGGGAYEQYF,TGTGCCAGCAGTTTTGGCGGGGGGGCGTACGAGCAGTACTTC
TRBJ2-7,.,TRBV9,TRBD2,CASSVGLAGSYEQYF,TGTGCCAGCAGCGTAGGACTAGCGGGATCGTACGAGCAGTACTTC
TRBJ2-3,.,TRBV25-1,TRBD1,CASSDTTGVNSTDTQYF,TGTGCCAGCAGTGACACGACAGGGGTGAATAGCACAGATACGCAGTATTTT
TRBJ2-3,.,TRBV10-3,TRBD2,CAITQTPSSGSRTDTQYF,TGTGCCATCACCCAGACACCCTCTAGCGGGAGTAGGACAGATACGCAGTATTTT
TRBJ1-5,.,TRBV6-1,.,CASTVSNQPQHF,TGTGCCAGCACAGTTAGCAATCAGCCCCAGCATTTT
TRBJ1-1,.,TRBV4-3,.,CASSQNIDTEAFF,TGCGCCAGCAGCCAAAACATTGACACTGAAGCTTTCTTT
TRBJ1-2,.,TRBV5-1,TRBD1,CASSPIRQGTYGYTF,TGCGCCAGCAGCCCAATTAGACAGGGGACCTATGGCTACACCTTC
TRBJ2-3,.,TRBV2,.,CASSEWGLGRASTDTQYF,TGTGCCAGCAGCGAATGGGGACTGGGACGGGCTAGCACAGATACGCAGTATTTT
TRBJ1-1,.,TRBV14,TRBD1,CASSQVGTGSIDTEAFF,TGTGCCAGCAGCCAAGTGGGGACAGGGTCCATCGACACTGAAGCTTTCTTT
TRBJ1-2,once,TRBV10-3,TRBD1,CAITPIRDRDGYTF,TGTGCCATCACTCCGATCCGGGACAGGGACGGCTACACCTTC
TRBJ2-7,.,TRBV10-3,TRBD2,CAIRTGTTSSYEQYF,TGTGCCATCAGAACCGGGACTACGAGCTCCTACGAGCAGTACTTC
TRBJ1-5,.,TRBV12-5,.,CASGSGTLDQPQHF,TGTGCTAGTGGATCCGGGACATTAGATCAGCCCCAGCATTTT
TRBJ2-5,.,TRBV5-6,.,CASSFTRQETQYF,TGTGCCAGCAGCTTCACTCGTCAAGAGACCCAGTACTTC
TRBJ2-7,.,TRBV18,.,CASSTGTDATYEQYF,TGTGCCAGCTCGACCGGGACTGATGCAACCTACGAGCAGTACTTC
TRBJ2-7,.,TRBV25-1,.,CASSDPRGSRDASYEQYF,TGTGCCAGCAGTGACCCCAGGGGTTCCCGGGACGCCAGCTACGAGCAGTACTTC
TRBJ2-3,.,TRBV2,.,CASSVRRGTDTQYF,TGTGCCAGCAGTGTTAGGCGGGGCACAGATACGCAGTATTTT